The 25 T cell receptor beta chains reported below all come from one sample, sequenced in a study of OX40 agonist ivuxolimab in advanced cancers. The table came from immunoSEQ multiplex PCR; TCRdb's copy has only in-frame clones and leaves some out. The data contain around 50,000 clones, about 80% of them seen just once; the ten biggest clones take up over 6.5%. Sequenced here: CD4+ or CD8+ T cells sorted from blood, sampled in a trial of the OX40 agonist ivuxolimab. All receptors derive from an adult with an advanced solid tumor such as melanoma, head and neck, liver or kidney cancer.

The chain uses TRBV20-1 and TRBJ2-5; 7 bases match TRBD1. With 5 bases clipped from V and 4 bases from J, the junction kept 1 base outside the gene matches. CDR1 is DFQATT and CDR2 is SNEGSKA in the germline V gene (reference sequence). CDR3 length: 11 residues. CDR3: CSAGTVETQYF. In DNA, the CDR3 is TGCAGTGCTGGGACAGTAGAGACCCAGTACTTC.

The chain joins TRBV7-8 to TRBJ2-5, with D perhaps TRBD1 (5 bases). V lost 5 bases and J lost 2, with 18 bases in between. Germline-derived CDR1 and CDR2 are SGHVS and FQNEAQ. The CDR3 consists of 16 residues. This CDR3 reads CASSPTDSAHQETQYF. In DNA form, the CDR3 reads TGTGCCAGCAGCCCGACCGACAGCGCGCATCAAGAGACCCAGTACTTC.

V usage is TRBV7-9 and J usage is TRBJ2-5; tentatively, D is TRBD2 (6 bases). The length of the CDR3 is 14 residues. Germline V lookup: CDR1 SEHNR, CDR2 FQNEAQ (reference sequence). With 2 bases removed from V and 0 bases from J, the gap between germline ends came to 7 bases. CDR3 DNA sequence: TGTGCCAGCAGCTTACGCGGGAACCAAGAGACCCAGTACTTC. Translated, it gives CASSLRGNQETQYF.

The genes are TRBV10-2 and TRBJ2-7; the D gene is possibly TRBD1 (5 bases). CDR3 length: 14 amino acids. From germline, CDR1 is WSHSY and CDR2 SAAADI. V gave up 3 bases and J gave up 4 bases, with 13 bases separating them. The CDR3 here is CASSDGYRIYEQYF. Written as DNA, the CDR3 is TGCGCCAGCAGTGACGGATACAGGATATACGAGCAGTACTTC.

This rearrangement joins TRBV7-2 to TRBJ2-7, with D perhaps TRBD1 (6 bases). Trimming left V 3 bases short and J 3 bases short, with 9 bases between. There are 13 residues in the CDR3. Germline CDR1 and CDR2: SGHTA and FQGNSA. CDR3: CASSFGQYYEQYF. In nucleotides, the CDR3 is TGTGCCAGCAGCTTCGGACAGTACTACGAGCAGTACTTC.

The chain uses TRBV7-2 and TRBJ2-7; D perhaps matches TRBD1 (6 bases). Germline CDR1 reads SGHTA; CDR2 reads FQGNSA. This CDR3 is built from 12 residues. The germline V and J ends were trimmed by 6 bases and 8 bases, with 14 bases remaining between them. CDR3 DNA sequence: TGTGCCAGCAGTCCCGGGACACTCAAGCAGTACTTC. Protein sequence: CASSPGTLKQYF.

The gene calls are TRBV18 and TRBJ2-7; TRBD1 agrees at 9 bases. This CDR3 is 14 amino acids long. Germline-derived CDR1 and CDR2 are KGHSH and LQKENI. The junction had 5 bases not matched to a gene; V was cut back by 5 bases and J by 3 bases. CDR3 DNA: TGTGCCAGCTCAAGACAGGGGGTGGACTACGAGCAGTACTTC. Protein: CASSRQGVDYEQYF.

CDR3 residues: CASSLGLGRSSYNEQFF. CDR3 coding DNA: TGTGCCAGCAGCTTAGGGTTGGGGAGGAGCTCCTACAATGAGCAGTTCTTC. The chain uses TRBV7-8 and TRBJ2-1, with TRBD2 as a possible D gene (6 bases). V was trimmed by 1 base and J by 0 bases, leaving 13 bases between them. The CDR3 extends over 17 amino acids. Germline CDR1 reads SGHVS; CDR2 reads FQNEAQ.

The V and J genes are TRBV30 and TRBJ1-2; maybe TRBD1 (6 bases). From germline, CDR1 is GTSNPN and CDR2 SVGIG (reference sequence). The CDR3 runs 16 residues. Trimming removed 2 bases from V and 4 bases from J, with 20 bases in between. The CDR3 protein is CAWSWRGMVAGYGYTF. The DNA of the CDR3 is TGTGCCTGGAGTTGGAGGGGGATGGTGGCGGGCTATGGCTACACCTTC.

The genes are TRBV21-1 and TRBJ2-3; TRBD2 reflects the table's D call only, with no check against the DNA. TRBV21-1 is given as a pseudogene. The CDR3 totals 19 residues. CDR3 amino acids: CASRPGDRVVSGRGNTQYF. CDR3 DNA: TGTGCCAGCAGACCCGGGGACAGGGTAGTCAGCGGGAGGGGAAATACGCAGTATTTT.

The chain is built from TRBV19 and TRBJ2-1; 7 positions agree with TRBD2. CDR1 is LNHDA, CDR2 SQIVND, per germline (reference sequence). The ends lost 5 bases at V and 3 bases at J; junction bases unmatched: 7. This CDR3 contains 15 residues. The CDR3 DNA follows: TGTGCCAGTAGTCTTGAGTGGGAGGGCTACAATGAGCAGTTCTTC. This sequence encodes CASSLEWEGYNEQFF. Supplemented by reference TRBV19 and TRBJ2-1, the full variable domain reads DGGITQSPKYLFRKEGQNVTLSCEQNLNHDAMYWYRQDPGQGLRLIYYSQIVNDFQKGDIAEGYSVSREKKESFPLTVTSAQKNPTAFYLCASSLEWEGYNEQFFGPGTRLTVL.

The J gene is TRBJ2-7, the V gene TRBV5-1, with 7 bases matching TRBD2. CDR1 is SGHRS and CDR2 is YFSETQ in the germline V gene. The CDR3 length is 16 residues. The J segment lost 1 base and the V segment lost 0 bases, leaving 7 bases of the junction unmatched. CDR3 DNA sequence: TGCGCCAGCAGCTTGGCCAGTGCTAGCGGATCCTACGAGCAGTACTTC. Its protein is CASSLASASGSYEQYF.

The chain links TRBV5-4 to TRBJ2-2; possibly TRBD1 for D (6 bases). The CDR3 covers 15 residues. Germline V gives CDR1 SGHNT, CDR2 YYREEE (reference sequence). V was cut by 4 bases and J by 4 bases, with 14 bases left in between. In DNA, the CDR3 is TGTGCCAGCAGCCGGGACCGCAGGGGCACCGGGGAGCTGTTTTTT. Translated: CASSRDRRGTGELFF. Complete variable domain (other parts from reference TRBV5-4 and TRBJ2-2): ETGVTQSPTHLIKTRGQQVTLRCSSQSGHNTVSWYQQALGQGPQFIFQYYREEENGRGNFPPRFSGLQFPNYSSELNVNALELDDSALYLCASSRDRRGTGELFFGEGSRLTVL.

Only one count was recorded for this clone. This chain uses TRBV4-1 with TRBJ1-5, with TRBD1 identical over 7 bases. The germline gives CDR1 MGHRA, CDR2 YSYEKL. Germline trimming cut 0 bases from V and 2 bases from J; bases unmatched to any gene: 1. The CDR3 runs to 15 residues. CDR3: CASSQEGTGNQPQHF. Here the CDR3 DNA reads TGCGCCAGCAGCCAAGAGGGGACAGGCAATCAGCCCCAGCATTTT.

V is TRBV29-1 and J is TRBJ1-2, with D possibly matching TRBD1 (5 bases). Trimming removed 2 bases from V and 0 bases from J, with 10 bases in between. The CDR3 has 14 amino acids. Per germline, CDR1 SQVTM and CDR2 ANQGSEA. The CDR3 DNA sequence: TGCAGCGTTGAATTGGGACGGCCTAACTATGGCTACACCTTC. This translates into CSVELGRPNYGYTF.

J is TRBJ2-7 and V is TRBV7-2; D remains ambiguous. V shed 1 base and J shed 2 bases, with 9 bases lying between them. Germline V lookup: CDR1 SGHTA, CDR2 FQGNSA. This CDR3 comprises 14 residues. The CDR3 loop is CASSLGHKTYEQYF. In nucleotides, the CDR3 is TGTGCCAGCAGCTTAGGCCATAAAACCTACGAGCAGTACTTC. Full variable domain (rest looked up from reference TRBV7-2 and TRBJ2-7): GAGVSQSPSNKVTEKGKDVELRCDPISGHTALYWYRQSLGQGLEFLIYFQGNSAPDKSGLPSDRFSAERTGGSVSTLTIQRTQQEDSAVYLCASSLGHKTYEQYFGPGTRLTVT.

The CDR3: CASSSGGTGGATGYTF. DNA of the CDR3: TGTGCCAGCAGCTCAGGAGGGACAGGGGGCGCAACTGGCTACACCTTC. This chain connects TRBV5-4 to TRBJ1-2; 12 nucleotides agree with TRBD1. The CDR3 loop spans 16 amino acids. V shed 3 bases, J shed 7 bases, and the junction held 10 bases outside the gene matches. CDR1 and CDR2 (germline): SGHNT, YYREEE (reference sequence).

The chain carries TRBV6-6 and TRBJ1-4; D not certain. Between the trimmed V and J ends, which lost 2 bases and 7 bases, there was a span of 8 bases. The length of the CDR3 is 13 residues. The V gene's germline CDR1 is MNHNY and CDR2 SVGAGI (reference sequence). The DNA for the CDR3 is TGTGCCAGCAGTTACGGATCTGGTGAAAAACTGTTTTTT. Its protein product is CASSYGSGEKLFF.

The chain uses TRBV27 and TRBJ1-3, with a tentative D call TRBD1 (5 bases). Looked up from germline, CDR1 is MNHEY and CDR2 is SMNVEV (reference sequence). Trimming took 6 bases from V and 4 from J, leaving 13 bases between them. This CDR3 is built from 14 residues. CDR3 loop: CASRAAGSGNTIYF. The CDR3 DNA follows: TGTGCCAGCAGAGCTGCAGGGTCCGGAAACACCATATATTTT.

The table lists this clone with a count of one. The CDR3 bases are TGTGCCAGCAGCTTAGTGGGGGACTCCTACAATGAGCAGTTCTTC. Amino acids: CASSLVGDSYNEQFF. The chain uses TRBV7-9 and TRBJ2-1; TRBD1 or TRBD2 may be the D gene (5 bases each). Germline V gene sequence: CDR1 SEHNR, CDR2 FQNEAQ (reference sequence). Trimming pared 1 base from V and 0 bases from J, leaving 7 bases between. This CDR3 spans 15 amino acids.

The rearrangement uses TRBV15 and TRBJ2-4; a possible D gene is TRBD2 (6 bases). The J call is in doubt because the DNA end fits TRBJ2-7 better. This CDR3 has 13 amino acids. CDR1 is LNHNV and CDR2 is YYDKDF in the germline V gene (reference sequence). CDR3 region: CATSMEGTYEQYF. CDR3 DNA: TGTGCCACCAGCATGGAGGGGACCTACGAGCAGTACTTC.

V is TRBV18 and J is TRBJ2-3; D is uncertain. The CDR3 is made up of 13 amino acids. From germline, CDR1 is KGHSH and CDR2 LQKENI. Trimming took 3 bases from V and 2 from J, leaving 6 bases between them. CDR3 amino acids: CASSPDHTDTQYF. The CDR3 region has the DNA TGTGCCAGCTCACCGGACCACACAGATACGCAGTATTTT. Full variable domain (rest looked up from reference TRBV18 and TRBJ2-3): NAGVMQNPRHLVRRRGQEARLRCSPMKGHSHVYWYRQLPEEGLKFMVYLQKENIIDESGMPKERFSAEFPKEGPSILRIQQVVRGDSAAYFCASSPDHTDTQYFGPGTRLTVL.

In its sample, this clone was seen a few times. The rearrangement joins TRBV6-6 to TRBJ1-5; D is perhaps TRBD1 (5 bases). The CDR3 contains 13 residues. V lost 8 bases and J 4 bases, leaving 12 bases between the germline ends. Germline V CDR1 and CDR2: MNHNY, SVGAGI (reference sequence). Here the CDR3 DNA reads TGTGCCAGCTGGGACCAAGGGAATCAGCCCCAGCATTTT. Its protein product is CASWDQGNQPQHF.

In this sample, this clone turned up a few times. The rearrangement uses TRBV11-2 and TRBJ2-1, with D possibly TRBD2 on 6 matching bases. This CDR3 is 17 amino acids long. The ends were cut back, 5 bases at V and 2 bases at J, with 19 bases in the middle. Germline CDR1 is SGHAT and CDR2 is FQNNGV. Here the CDR3 reads CASSPMSGPRTYNEQFF. The CDR3 region has the DNA TGTGCCAGCAGCCCAATGAGCGGGCCAAGAACCTACAATGAGCAGTTCTTC.

The V and J genes are TRBV7-2 and TRBJ2-7, with D possibly called TRBD1 or TRBD2 (5 bases each). This CDR3 is built from 14 residues. With 1 base removed from V and 2 bases from J, the gap between germline ends came to 9 bases. Per the germline V gene, CDR1 is SGHTA and CDR2 is FQGNSA. The CDR3 sequence: CASSLDGTPYEQYF. The CDR3 DNA is TGTGCCAGCAGCTTAGACGGGACCCCCTACGAGCAGTACTTC.